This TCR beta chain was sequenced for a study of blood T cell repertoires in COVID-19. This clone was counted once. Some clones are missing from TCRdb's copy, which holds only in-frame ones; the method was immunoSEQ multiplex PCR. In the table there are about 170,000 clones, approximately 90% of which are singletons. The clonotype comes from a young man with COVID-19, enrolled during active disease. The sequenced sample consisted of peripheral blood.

This chain's CDR3 is CASSPIDPGYGYTF. In DNA form, the CDR3 reads TGTGCCAGCAGCCCTATCGACCCCGGGTACGGCTACACCTTC. The V and J genes are TRBV6-2 or TRBV6-3 and TRBJ1-2; D is undetermined. Trimming cost V 6 bases and J 8 bases, with 19 bases left between them. The germline gives CDR1 MNHEY, CDR2 SVGEGT. This CDR3 contains 14 residues.